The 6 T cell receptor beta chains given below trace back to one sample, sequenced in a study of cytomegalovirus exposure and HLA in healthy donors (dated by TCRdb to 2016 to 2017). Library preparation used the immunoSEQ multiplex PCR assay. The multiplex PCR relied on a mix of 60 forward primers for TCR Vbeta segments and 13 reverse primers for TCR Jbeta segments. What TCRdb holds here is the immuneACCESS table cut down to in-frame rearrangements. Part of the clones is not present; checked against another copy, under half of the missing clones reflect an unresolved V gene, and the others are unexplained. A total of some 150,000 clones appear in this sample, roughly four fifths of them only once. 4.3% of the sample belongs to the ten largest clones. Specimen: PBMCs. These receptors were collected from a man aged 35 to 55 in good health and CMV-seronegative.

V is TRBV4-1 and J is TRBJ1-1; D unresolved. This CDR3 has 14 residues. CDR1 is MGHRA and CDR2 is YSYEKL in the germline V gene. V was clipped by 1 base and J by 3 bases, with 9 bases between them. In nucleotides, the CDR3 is TGCGCCAGCAGCCAAGTTGCGGGGTACACTGAAGCTTTCTTT. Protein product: CASSQVAGYTEAFF.

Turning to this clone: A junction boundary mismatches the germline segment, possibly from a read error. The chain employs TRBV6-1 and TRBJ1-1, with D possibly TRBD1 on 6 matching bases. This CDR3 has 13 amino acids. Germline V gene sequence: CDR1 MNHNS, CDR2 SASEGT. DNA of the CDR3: TGTGCCAGCAGGAATACAGGGAACGCTGAAGCTTTCTTT. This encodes CASRNTGNAEAFF.

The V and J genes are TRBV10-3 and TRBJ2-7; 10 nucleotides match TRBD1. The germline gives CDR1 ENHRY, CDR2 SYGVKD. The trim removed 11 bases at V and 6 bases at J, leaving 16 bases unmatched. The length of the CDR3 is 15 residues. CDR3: CASSLRDRGVSEQYF. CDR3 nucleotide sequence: TGTGCCTCCTCCTTAAGGGACAGGGGTGTCTCCGAGCAGTACTTC.

CDR3 sequence: CASSLVVRTETQYF. The CDR3 nucleotides read TGTGCCAGCAGCTTGGTAGTTAGAACGGAGACCCAGTACTTC. The chain couples TRBV5-6 to TRBJ2-5, with no clear D. Germline assignment: CDR1 SGHDT and CDR2 YYEEEE. The ends were cut back, 0 bases at V and 5 bases at J, with 11 bases in the middle. The CDR3 contains 14 residues.

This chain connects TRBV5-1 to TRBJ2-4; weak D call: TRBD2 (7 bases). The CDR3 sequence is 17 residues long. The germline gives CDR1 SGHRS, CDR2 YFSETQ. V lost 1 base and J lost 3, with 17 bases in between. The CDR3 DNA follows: TGCGCCAGCAGCTTGCGGATAGGGGGAGGGGACAAAAACATTCAGTACTTC. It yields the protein CASSLRIGGGDKNIQYF.

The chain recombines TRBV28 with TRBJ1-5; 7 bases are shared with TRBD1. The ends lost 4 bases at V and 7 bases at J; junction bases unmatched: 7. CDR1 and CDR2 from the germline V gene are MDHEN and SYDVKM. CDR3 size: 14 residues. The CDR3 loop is CASSSGQVLQPQHF. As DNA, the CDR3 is TGTGCCAGCAGTTCCGGACAGGTATTACAGCCCCAGCATTTT.